The source of this T cell receptor (beta chain) is a study of cytomegalovirus exposure and HLA in healthy donors. Regarding the study as a whole: A missense DCLRE1C variant was associated with V- and J-gene trimming of TCR beta chains in a later analysis, and an independent cohort replicated the association.

In the case of this clone: Its target is not known.

The CDR3 sequence is 15 residues long. The ends were cut back, 0 bases at V and 1 base at J, with 10 bases in the middle. Germline V gene data show CDR1 as SGDLS and CDR2 as YYNGEE. PCR used 60 Vbeta primers and 13 Jbeta primers. Assay used: immunoSEQ multiplex PCR; TCRdb lists only in-frame clones, some missing. This table holds some 170,000 clones, approximately 70% found once. Sequenced: PBMCs. This TCR came from a human donor in good health. The chain carries TRBV9 and TRBJ1-1, with D hard to call. The CDR3 loop reads CASSVASQANTEAFF. In DNA, the CDR3 is TGTGCCAGCAGCGTAGCTTCCCAGGCGAACACTGAAGCTTTCTTT.